This T cell receptor (beta chain) came from a study of T-cell reconstitution after alpha-beta-depleted transplantation in children listed by TCRdb under 2016. For the study in its entirety: The study quantitatively tracked T-cell immune reconstitution after TCRalphabeta/CD19-depleted allogeneic hematopoietic cell transplantation in children using TCR repertoire profiling.

CDR1 and CDR2 (MDHEN, SYDVKM) derive from the germline V gene. CDR3 length: 14 amino acids, cysteine to phenylalanine. Only CDR3 DNA remains: 42 bases, in frame from the first base. Trimming takes 5 bases from V and 6 bases from J, and the germline ends sit 14 bases apart. The method was PCR. TCRdb lists the instrument as Illumina HiSeq 2500. TCR library preparation used molecular barcoding, with unique molecular identifiers applied to normalize quantification of the TCRbeta repertoire. TCRdb ran its own pipeline on the public reads, namely fastp trimming at Q25 and MiXCR clone calling, and kept in-frame beta chains. Each entry is one CDR3 protein sequence, shown with its most common DNA and genes. The sample profile shows under 250,000 distinct CDR3 sequences; approximately 7% of them were found once. 5% to 6.5% of the sample goes to the ten largest clones. This clonotype has just a few counts. Its antigen remains undetermined. No qualities accompany the bases; no much larger clone lies one base away.

The meaning of the sample's treatment or condition label: allogeneic hematopoietic cell transplantation with graft depleted of TCRalphabeta T cells and CD19 B cells. Transplant recipients were children who received TCRalphabeta/CD19-depleted allogeneic hematopoietic cell grafts. General study outcomes and caveats: Over subsequent months, a decline in hyperexpanded clone frequencies was noted, and after one year, T-cell counts and TCRbeta diversity were mostly ascribed to newly produced T cells. In some patients, high TCRbeta diversity at day 60 was attributed to recipient T cells and intrathymic progenitors that had survived conditioning. The apparently early alphabetaT-cell count recovery about two months after transplant was reportedly dependent on only several hundred rapidly expanded clones derived from non-depleted graft cells.

Sequenced material: PBMCs, taken before TCRalphabeta/CD19-depleted stem cell transplant. The receptor's source is a boy between 2 and 10 years old with acute lymphoblastic leukemia, due to receive a stem cell transplant. The rearrangement combines TRBV28 with TRBJ2-1; the D gene identity is not certain. The CDR3 region reads CASSVFSKSNEQFF. DNA sequence: TGTGCCAGCAGTGTGTTCAGCAAGAGCAATGAGCAGTTCTTC.